This TCR beta chain is drawn from a study of blood T cell repertoires in COVID-19. For the study at large: The United States, Italy and Spain supplied acute and convalescent COVID-19 samples.

There are 10 residues in the CDR3. The germline CDR1 and CDR2 sequences are SNHLY and FYNNEI. V was pared by 9 bases and J by 2 bases, with 4 bases between. Under the authors' procedure: Amplification of reference gene primers was used by the study to estimate nucleated cell counts. TCRdb's table, derived via immunoSEQ multiplex PCR, lists solely in-frame clones and lacks some. V and J calls and clone size are as listed in that table; D and trimming were resolved from the DNA. The sample contains about 210,000 clones, about four fifths of which appear only once. The sample was peripheral blood. V is TRBV2 and J is TRBJ2-5; D unresolved. The receptor's source is a woman aged 50 to 60 with active or convalescent COVID-19. The CDR3: CASEQETQYF. CDR3 in DNA: TGTGCCAGTGAGCAAGAGACCCAGTACTTC.